The rows below give T cell receptor beta chains drawn from one sample of a study of shared clonotypes between healthy human individuals. This table comes from immunoSEQ multiplex PCR, and its TCRdb copy is limited to in-frame clones, with some not included. The sample has about 580,000 clones, about 98% seen once; the top ten hold 0.3%. Sample: naive CD8+ T cells sorted from blood. These receptors were obtained from a man aged 25 to 40 in good health. Each CDR3 is given with its conserved first and last residue. The D gene is left open where the match is weak. Size is omitted from some rows. Given values are once, few, many or a class for expanded clones.

d_call	clone_size	v_call	j_call	cdr3_nt	cdr3_aa
.	.	TRBV14	TRBJ2-2	TGTGCCAGCAGCCAAGTCCACATAGCCGGGGAGCTGTTTTTT	CASSQVHIAGELFF
TRBD1	.	TRBV11-2	TRBJ2-1	TGTGCCAGCAGGTCAGGGTACAGGGGGAATTACAATGAGCAGTTCTTC	CASRSGYRGNYNEQFF
TRBD1	once	TRBV7-9	TRBJ2-7	TGTGCCAGCAGCTCCACCGGGACAGGGGACCACGAGCAGTACTTC	CASSSTGTGDHEQYF
TRBD1	.	TRBV19	TRBJ2-5	TGTGCCAGTAGTATTTGGACAGGGGATCCCCGAGAGACCCAGTACTTC	CASSIWTGDPRETQYF
.	.	TRBV7-3	TRBJ1-1	TGTGCCAGCAGCCTAACTCCCGCAGGAGCCACTGAAGCTTTCTTT	CASSLTPAGATEAFF
.	.	TRBV6-5	TRBJ2-7	TGTGCCAGCAGTCTCATGGAAACCTACGAGCAGTACTTC	CASSLMETYEQYF
.	.	TRBV27	TRBJ1-1	TGTGCCAGCAGTTTAGGCCCTCCGCAGGGGATAGGAGCTTTCTTT	CASSLGPPQGIGAFF
.	.	TRBV30	TRBJ1-1	TGTGCCTGGAGGGACGGGGACACTGAAGCTTTCTTT	CAWRDGDTEAFF
.	.	TRBV10-1	TRBJ2-1	TGCGCCAGCAGTGAAAAGCGTCCCCTGTACAATGAGCAGTTCTTC	CASSEKRPLYNEQFF
.	.	TRBV29-1	TRBJ2-1	TGCAGCGTTCTCCAGGGGACGTACAATGAGCAGTTCTTC	CSVLQGTYNEQFF
.	.	TRBV29-1	TRBJ1-2	TGCAGCGTTGAAGATCGTGCAGTCCTCGGCTATGGCTACACCTTC	CSVEDRAVLGYGYTF
.	.	TRBV5-6	TRBJ2-3	TGTGCCAGCTATCGTCGAGACAGGAGCCACACAGATACGCAGTATTTT	CASYRRDRSHTDTQYF
TRBD1	.	TRBV2	TRBJ2-7	TGTGCCAGCACCGGGACAGAGACCTACGAGCAGTACTTC	CASTGTETYEQYF
.	.	TRBV7-9	TRBJ1-1	TGTGCCAGCAGCTTAGTCGACAGGTCGACTGAAGCTTTCTTT	CASSLVDRSTEAFF
.	.	TRBV4-1	TRBJ2-7	TGCGCCAGCAGCCAGGGTCAGTCGAGACCCTCCTACGAGCAGTACTTC	CASSQGQSRPSYEQYF
TRBD1	.	TRBV5-1	TRBJ2-3	TGCGCCAGCAGCTTGTTTCTTCTCCGGACAGGGGAAATCACAGATACGCAGTATTTT	CASSLFLLRTGEITDTQYF
TRBD1	.	TRBV13	TRBJ2-7	TGTGCCAGCAGCCTAGGGGACAGTACCTACGAGCAGTACTTC	CASSLGDSTYEQYF
TRBD2	.	TRBV27	TRBJ2-7	TGTGCCAGCAGCTTCTCAGCGGGAGAGGGCTACGAGCAGTACTTC	CASSFSAGEGYEQYF
.	.	TRBV2	TRBJ2-1	TGTGCCAGGGACTATATCACCCACAATGAGCAGTTCTTC	CARDYITHNEQFF
.	.	TRBV11-2	TRBJ2-7	TGTGCCAGCAGCTCAGACTACGAGCAGTACTTC	CASSSDYEQYF
TRBD2	.	TRBV7-9	TRBJ2-3	TGTGCCAGCAGCTTAAGGACTAGCGGGACGCGCACAGATACGCAGTATTTT	CASSLRTSGTRTDTQYF
.	.	TRBV5-4	TRBJ2-1	TGTGCCAGCAGCTTGCCACAAGAGAACAATGAGCAGTTCTTC	CASSLPQENNEQFF
TRBD2	.	TRBV10-2	TRBJ2-7	TGCGCCAGCAGTGGACCCGGGGAGCGGGAGAATTACGAGCAGTACTTC	CASSGPGERENYEQYF
TRBD1	once	TRBV6-1	TRBJ2-7	TGTGCCAGCAGTGAAGGACAGGGCGCCTACGAGCAGTACTTC	CASSEGQGAYEQYF
.	once	TRBV2	TRBJ1-2	TGTGCCAGCACCGCGGGGAACTATGGCTACACCTTC	CASTAGNYGYTF
.	.	TRBV13	TRBJ1-3	TGTGCCAGCAGCTTAGGCAGGGGTGGAAACACCATATATTTT	CASSLGRGGNTIYF
TRBD2	.	TRBV19	TRBJ2-5	TGTGCCAGTAGTATGGGACTAGCGGGAGTAGGAGGTCAAGAGACCCAGTACTTC	CASSMGLAGVGGQETQYF
.	.	TRBV11-3	TRBJ1-2	TGTGCCAGCAGCTTTACTACGGACTATGGCTACACCTTC	CASSFTTDYGYTF
.	.	TRBV19	TRBJ2-1	TGTGCCAGTAGTATAGATCGTAGCGGACTAAACTACAATGAGCAGTTCTTC	CASSIDRSGLNYNEQFF
.	.	TRBV7-9	TRBJ1-2	TGTGCCAGCAGTCAGGACGAGCATGGCTACACCTTC	CASSQDEHGYTF
.	.	TRBV5-1	TRBJ2-7	TGCGCCAGCAGCCCCCAGGGATCACGCTACAATGGATACGAGCAGTACTTC	CASSPQGSRYNGYEQYF
TRBD2	.	TRBV11-2	TRBJ2-1	TGTGCCAGCAGCCGACCTCGGGAGGGAGGTGAGTATGAGCAGTTCTTC	CASSRPREGGEYEQFF
TRBD2	once	TRBV7-9	TRBJ2-1	TGTGCCAGCAGCTTTCCGGGCGGGAGCGGGTACAATGAGCAGTTCTTC	CASSFPGGSGYNEQFF
.	.	TRBV7-9	TRBJ2-1	TGTGCCAGCACTCGCGGGGCCGGCTACAATGAGCAGTTCTTC	CASTRGAGYNEQFF
TRBD1	.	TRBV27	TRBJ1-4	TGTGCCAGCAGTCCCGACAGGGGTATGGGTGAAAAACTGTTTTTT	CASSPDRGMGEKLFF
.	.	TRBV5-6	TRBJ1-5	TGTGCCAGCAGCCACAGGGTTAACAGGGAGCCCCAGCATTTT	CASSHRVNREPQHF
.	.	TRBV7-3	TRBJ2-7	TGTGCCAGCAGCGCAATACCGGGACCCTCCTACGAGCAGTACTTC	CASSAIPGPSYEQYF
.	once	TRBV7-9	TRBJ2-1	TGTGCCAGCAGCCGGGGGGACAGGTCGTATTTCTTC	CASSRGDRSYFF
TRBD2	.	TRBV5-4	TRBJ2-1	TGTGCCAGCAGCCCCGCCGGGACTAGCGGCGTCAATGAGCAGTTCTTC	CASSPAGTSGVNEQFF
.	.	TRBV11-2	TRBJ2-5	TGTGCCAGCAGCCCCAGACAGGGAGGTGGAGAGACCCAGTACTTC	CASSPRQGGGETQYF
.	.	TRBV19	TRBJ2-1	TGTGCCAGTAGTATGTCCCCCTACAATGAGCAGTTCTTC	CASSMSPYNEQFF
.	.	TRBV5-1	TRBJ2-1	TGCGCCAGCAGCGGGCGGGGCAAAAGAACCTACAATGAGCAGTTCTTC	CASSGRGKRTYNEQFF
TRBD1	.	TRBV27	TRBJ2-7	TGTGCCAGCAGTTTGTTCGGGACAGACCTCGTGGGCGAGCAGTACTTC	CASSLFGTDLVGEQYF
.	.	TRBV10-2	TRBJ2-4	TGCGCCAGCAGAGCCTTCGAGGAAGCCAAAAACATTCAGTACTTC	CASRAFEEAKNIQYF
TRBD2	.	TRBV9	TRBJ2-3	TGTGCCAGCAGCGACCGGCTAGCGGTAGATACGCAGTATTTT	CASSDRLAVDTQYF
.	.	TRBV29-1	TRBJ1-1	TGCAGCGTTGACGGGAGGAAAGCTTTCTTT	CSVDGRKAFF
.	once	TRBV20-1	TRBJ1-4	TGCAGTGGTGGGAGAAATGAAAAACTGTTTTTT	CSGGRNEKLFF
TRBD2	.	TRBV30	TRBJ2-7	TGTGCCTGGAGCGCCTCCCCGGGGGGATTTGACGAGCAGTACTTC	CAWSASPGGFDEQYF
.	.	TRBV25-1	TRBJ2-1	TGTGCCAGCAGCGGGGCGTCCTACAATGAGCAGTTCTTC	CASSGASYNEQFF
TRBD1	.	TRBV6-5	TRBJ2-5	TGTGCCAGCGGGGGGACAGGGCAACAAGAGACCCAGTACTTC	CASGGTGQQETQYF
.	.	TRBV5-1	TRBJ2-1	TGCGCCAGCAGCTTGGTAGCGGAGAGCTCCTACAATGAGCAGTTCTTC	CASSLVAESSYNEQFF
.	.	TRBV7-6	TRBJ2-1	TGTGCCAGCAGCTTCCAGGGGAGCGTAAACAATGAACAGTTCTTC	CASSFQGSVNNEQFF
.	.	TRBV15	TRBJ2-7	TGTGCCACCAGCAGAGATGAGTTCGAGCAGTACTTC	CATSRDEFEQYF
TRBD1	.	TRBV7-2	TRBJ2-1	TGTGCCAGCAGCCCGGATACAGGGGGTGAGCAGTTCTTC	CASSPDTGGEQFF
.	.	TRBV27	TRBJ2-7	TGTGCCAGCAGTTTAGACAGCACCTACGAGCAGTACTTC	CASSLDSTYEQYF